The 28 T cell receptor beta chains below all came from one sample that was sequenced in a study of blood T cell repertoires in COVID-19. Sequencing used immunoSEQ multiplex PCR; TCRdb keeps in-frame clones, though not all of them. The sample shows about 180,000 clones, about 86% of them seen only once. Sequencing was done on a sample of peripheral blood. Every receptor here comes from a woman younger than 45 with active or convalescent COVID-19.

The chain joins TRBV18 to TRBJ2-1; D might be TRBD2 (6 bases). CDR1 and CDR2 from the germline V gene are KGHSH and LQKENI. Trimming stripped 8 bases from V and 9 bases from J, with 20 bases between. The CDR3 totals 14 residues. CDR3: CASTRAAGLGEQFF. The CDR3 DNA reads TGTGCCAGCACTCGGGCTGCGGGATTAGGTGAGCAGTTCTTC.

The CDR3 region has the DNA TGTGCCAGTAGTATAAACTCCAACTTCAATCAGCCCCAGCATTTT. Its translation: CASSINSNFNQPQHF. The chain carries TRBV19 and TRBJ1-5; D gene unclear. Trimming removed 2 bases at V and 3 bases at J, with 11 bases between. Germline CDR1 LNHDA, CDR2 SQIVND (reference sequence). The CDR3 totals 15 residues.

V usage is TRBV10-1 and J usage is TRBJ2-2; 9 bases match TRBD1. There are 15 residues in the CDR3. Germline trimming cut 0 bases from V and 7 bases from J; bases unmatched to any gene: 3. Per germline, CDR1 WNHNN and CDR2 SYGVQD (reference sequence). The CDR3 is CASSESRTGVGELFF. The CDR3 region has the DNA TGCGCCAGCAGTGAGTCGCGGACAGGGGTCGGGGAGCTGTTTTTT.

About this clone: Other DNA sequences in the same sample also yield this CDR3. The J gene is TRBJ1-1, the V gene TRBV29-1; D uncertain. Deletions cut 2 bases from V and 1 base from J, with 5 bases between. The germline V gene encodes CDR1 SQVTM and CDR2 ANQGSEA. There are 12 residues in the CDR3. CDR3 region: CSVETENTEAFF. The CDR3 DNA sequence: TGCAGCGTTGAAACTGAGAACACTGAAGCTTTCTTT.

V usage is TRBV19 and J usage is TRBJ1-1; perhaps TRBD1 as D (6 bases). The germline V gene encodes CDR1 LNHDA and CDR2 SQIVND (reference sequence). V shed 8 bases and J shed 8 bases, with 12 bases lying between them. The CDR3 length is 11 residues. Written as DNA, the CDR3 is TGTGCCAGTCGCTCCGGGACAGAAGCTTTCTTT. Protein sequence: CASRSGTEAFF.

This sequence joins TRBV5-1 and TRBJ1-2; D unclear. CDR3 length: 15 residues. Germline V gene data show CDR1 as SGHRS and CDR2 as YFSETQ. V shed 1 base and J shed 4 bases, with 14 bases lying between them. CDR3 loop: CASSLRRSPLYGYTF. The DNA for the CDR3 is TGCGCCAGCAGCTTGAGACGGAGCCCCCTCTATGGCTACACCTTC. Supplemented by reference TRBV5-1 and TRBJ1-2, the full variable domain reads KAGVTQTPRYLIKTRGQQVTLSCSPISGHRSVSWYQQTPGQGLQFLFEYFSETQRNKGNFPGRFSGRQFSNSRSEMNVSTLELGDSALYLCASSLRRSPLYGYTFGSGTRLTVV.

The chain's CDR3 is CASSPGLAGAQQYF. The CDR3 nucleotides are TGTGCCAGCAGTCCCGGACTAGCGGGAGCTCAGCAGTACTTC. The chain combines TRBV2 with TRBJ2-7; 13 nucleotides align to TRBD2. The CDR3 contains 14 residues. Trimming removed 5 bases from V and 8 bases from J; junction bases left unmatched: 6. Germline V lookup: CDR1 SNHLY, CDR2 FYNNEI. The full variable domain, in which reference TRBV2 and TRBJ2-7 provide the parts outside the CDR3, is EPEVTQTPSHQVTQMGQEVILRCVPISNHLYFYWYRQILGQKVEFLVSFYNNEISEKSEIFDDQFSVERPDGSNFTLKIRSTKLEDSAMYFCASSPGLAGAQQYFGPGTRLTVT.

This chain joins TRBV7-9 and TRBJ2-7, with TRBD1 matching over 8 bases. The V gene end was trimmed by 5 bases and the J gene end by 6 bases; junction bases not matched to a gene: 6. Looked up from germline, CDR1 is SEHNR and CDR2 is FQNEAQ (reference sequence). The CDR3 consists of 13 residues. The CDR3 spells CASSLPDRAEQYF. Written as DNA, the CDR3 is TGTGCCAGCAGCCTCCCGGACAGGGCCGAGCAGTACTTC.

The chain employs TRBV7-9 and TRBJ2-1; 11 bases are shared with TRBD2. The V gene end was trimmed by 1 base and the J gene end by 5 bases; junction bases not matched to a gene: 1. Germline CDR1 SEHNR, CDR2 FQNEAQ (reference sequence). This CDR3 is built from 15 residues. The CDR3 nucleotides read TGTGCCAGCAGCTTAGGACTAGCGGGAAACAATGAGCAGTTCTTC. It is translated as CASSLGLAGNNEQFF. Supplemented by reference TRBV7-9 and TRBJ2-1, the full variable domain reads DTGVSQNPRHKITKRGQNVTFRCDPISEHNRLYWYRQTLGQGPEFLTYFQNEAQLEKSRLLSDRFSAERPKGSFSTLEIQRTEQGDSAMYLCASSLGLAGNNEQFFGPGTRLTVL.

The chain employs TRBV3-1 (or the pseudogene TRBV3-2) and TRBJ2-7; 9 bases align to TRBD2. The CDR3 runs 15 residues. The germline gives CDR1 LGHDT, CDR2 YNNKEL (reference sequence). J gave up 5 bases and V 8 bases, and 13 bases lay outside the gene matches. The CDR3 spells CASATRLAGFNEQYF. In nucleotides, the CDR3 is TGTGCCAGCGCTACGAGGCTAGCGGGGTTCAACGAGCAGTACTTC.

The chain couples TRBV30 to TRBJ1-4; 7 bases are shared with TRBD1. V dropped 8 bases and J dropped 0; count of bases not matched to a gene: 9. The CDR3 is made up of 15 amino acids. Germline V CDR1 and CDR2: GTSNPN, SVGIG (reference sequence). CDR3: CAVRGWGPTNEKLFF. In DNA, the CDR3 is TGTGCCGTCAGGGGGTGGGGTCCAACTAATGAAAAACTGTTTTTT.

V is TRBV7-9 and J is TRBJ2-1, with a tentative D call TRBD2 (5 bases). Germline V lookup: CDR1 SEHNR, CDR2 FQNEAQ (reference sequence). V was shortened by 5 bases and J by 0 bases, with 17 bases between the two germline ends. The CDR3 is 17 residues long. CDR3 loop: CASSTLERSGSYNEQFF. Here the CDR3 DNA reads TGTGCCAGCAGCACACTAGAGCGGAGTGGCTCCTACAATGAGCAGTTCTTC.

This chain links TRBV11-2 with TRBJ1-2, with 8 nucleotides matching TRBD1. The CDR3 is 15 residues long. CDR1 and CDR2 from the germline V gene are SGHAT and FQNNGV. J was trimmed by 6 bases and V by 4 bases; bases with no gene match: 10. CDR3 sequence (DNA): TGTGCCAGCAGCTCTAGGAGGGACAGGCCCGATGGCTACACCTTC. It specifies CASSSRRDRPDGYTF.

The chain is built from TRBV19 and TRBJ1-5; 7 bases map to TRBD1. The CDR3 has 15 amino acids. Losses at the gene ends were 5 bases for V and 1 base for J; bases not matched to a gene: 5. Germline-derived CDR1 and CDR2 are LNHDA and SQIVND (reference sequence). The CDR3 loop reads CASSFNRGSNQPQHF. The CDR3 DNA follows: TGTGCCAGTAGTTTCAACAGGGGAAGCAATCAGCCCCAGCATTTT.

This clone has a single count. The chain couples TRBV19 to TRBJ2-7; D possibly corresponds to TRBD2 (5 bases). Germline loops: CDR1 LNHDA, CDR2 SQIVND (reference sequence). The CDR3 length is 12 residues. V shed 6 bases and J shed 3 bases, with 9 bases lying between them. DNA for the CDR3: TGTGCCAGTAGCACCGGGAACTACGAGCAGTACTTC. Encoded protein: CASSTGNYEQYF.

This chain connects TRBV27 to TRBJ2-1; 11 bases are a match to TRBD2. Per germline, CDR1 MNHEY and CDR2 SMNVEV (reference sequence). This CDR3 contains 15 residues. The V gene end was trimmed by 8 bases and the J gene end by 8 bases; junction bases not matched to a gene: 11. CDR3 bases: TGTGCCAGCCTCCGTCTAGCGGGAGGTGGTCATGAGCAGTTCTTC. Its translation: CASLRLAGGGHEQFF.

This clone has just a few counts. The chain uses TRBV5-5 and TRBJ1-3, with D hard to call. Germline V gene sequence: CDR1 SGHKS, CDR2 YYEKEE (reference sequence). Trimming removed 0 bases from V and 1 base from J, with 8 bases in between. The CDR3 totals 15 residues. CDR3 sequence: CASSLVPGSGNTIYF. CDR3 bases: TGTGCCAGCAGCTTGGTTCCCGGTTCTGGAAACACCATATATTTT.

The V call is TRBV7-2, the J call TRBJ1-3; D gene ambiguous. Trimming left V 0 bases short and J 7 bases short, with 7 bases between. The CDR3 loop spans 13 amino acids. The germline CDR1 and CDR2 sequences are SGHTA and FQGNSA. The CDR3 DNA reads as TGTGCCAGCAGCTTAGCCAGGCCGAACACCATATATTTT. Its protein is CASSLARPNTIYF.

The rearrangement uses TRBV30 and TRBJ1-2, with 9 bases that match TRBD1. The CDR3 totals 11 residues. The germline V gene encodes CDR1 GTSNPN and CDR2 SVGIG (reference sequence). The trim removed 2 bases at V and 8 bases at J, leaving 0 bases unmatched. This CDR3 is CAWSTGGGYTF. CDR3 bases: TGTGCCTGGAGTACAGGGGGCGGCTACACCTTC.

CDR3 sequence (DNA): TGCGCCAGCAGCTTGGCGTCTAACAGGGGGCCAACCTCCTACGAGCAGTACTTC. Translated, it gives CASSLASNRGPTSYEQYF. The rearrangement links TRBV5-1 to TRBJ2-7; 9 bases map to TRBD1. The germline gives CDR1 SGHRS, CDR2 YFSETQ. V lost 0 bases to trimming and J lost 0 bases; unmatched junction nucleotides: 10. The CDR3 extends over 18 amino acids.

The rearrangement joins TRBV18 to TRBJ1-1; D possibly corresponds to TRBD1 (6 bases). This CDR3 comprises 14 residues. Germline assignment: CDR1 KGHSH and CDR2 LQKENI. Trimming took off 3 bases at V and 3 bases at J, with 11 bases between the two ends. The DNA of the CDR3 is TGTGCCAGCTCACCGGACAGAAAATACACTGAAGCTTTCTTT. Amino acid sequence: CASSPDRKYTEAFF.

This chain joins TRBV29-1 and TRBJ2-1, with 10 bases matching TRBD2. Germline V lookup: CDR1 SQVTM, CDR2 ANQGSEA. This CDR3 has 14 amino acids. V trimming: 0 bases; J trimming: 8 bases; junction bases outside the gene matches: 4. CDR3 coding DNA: TGCAGCGTTGAAGATCCGCTAGCGGGAGATGAGCAGTTCTTC. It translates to CSVEDPLAGDEQFF.

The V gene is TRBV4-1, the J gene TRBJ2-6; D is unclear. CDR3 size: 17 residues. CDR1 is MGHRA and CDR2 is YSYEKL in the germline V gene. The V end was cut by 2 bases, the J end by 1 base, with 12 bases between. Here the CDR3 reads CASSQTTPLSGANVLTF. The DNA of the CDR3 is TGCGCCAGCAGCCAAACCACTCCTCTATCTGGGGCCAACGTCCTGACTTTC.

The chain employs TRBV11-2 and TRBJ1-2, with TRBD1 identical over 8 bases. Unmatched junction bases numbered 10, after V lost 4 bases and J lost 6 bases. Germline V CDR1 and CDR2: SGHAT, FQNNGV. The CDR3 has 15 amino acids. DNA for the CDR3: TGTGCCAGCAGCTCGTACAGGGGGAATTTCGATGGCTACACCTTC. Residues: CASSSYRGNFDGYTF.

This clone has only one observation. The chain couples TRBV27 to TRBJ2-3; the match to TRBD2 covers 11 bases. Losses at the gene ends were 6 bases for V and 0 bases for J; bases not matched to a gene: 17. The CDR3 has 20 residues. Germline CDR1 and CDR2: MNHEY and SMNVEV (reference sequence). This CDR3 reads CASRPIAGGPLVSSTDTQYF. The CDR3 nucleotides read TGTGCCAGCAGACCAATAGCGGGGGGGCCGTTAGTCTCTAGCACAGATACGCAGTATTTT.

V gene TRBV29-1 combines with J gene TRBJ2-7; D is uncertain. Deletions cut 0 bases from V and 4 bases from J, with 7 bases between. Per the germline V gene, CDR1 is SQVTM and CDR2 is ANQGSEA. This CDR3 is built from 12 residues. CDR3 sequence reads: CSVEDPGYEQYF. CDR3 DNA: TGCAGCGTTGAAGATCCCGGGTACGAGCAGTACTTC.

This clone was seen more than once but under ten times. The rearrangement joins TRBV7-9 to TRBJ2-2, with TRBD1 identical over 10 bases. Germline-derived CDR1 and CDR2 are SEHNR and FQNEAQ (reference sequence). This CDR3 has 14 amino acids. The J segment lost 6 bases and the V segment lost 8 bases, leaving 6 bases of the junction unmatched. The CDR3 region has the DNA TGTGCCAGCGGTGGACAGGGGGGCGCCGGGGAGCTGTTTTTT. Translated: CASGGQGGAGELFF. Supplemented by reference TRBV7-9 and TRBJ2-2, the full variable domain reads DTGVSQNPRHKITKRGQNVTFRCDPISEHNRLYWYRQTLGQGPEFLTYFQNEAQLEKSRLLSDRFSAERPKGSFSTLEIQRTEQGDSAMYLCASGGQGGAGELFFGEGSRLTVL.

Here the CDR3 DNA reads TGTGCTAGTGGTTTGATGTTAGCGTCGAACACCGGGGAGCTGTTTTTT. Encoded protein: CASGLMLASNTGELFF. V usage is TRBV12-5 and J usage is TRBJ2-2; TRBD2 is a possible D gene (5 bases). With 2 bases removed from V and 0 bases from J, the gap between germline ends came to 10 bases. CDR3 size: 16 residues. Germline CDR1 and CDR2: LGHNT and FRNRAP.